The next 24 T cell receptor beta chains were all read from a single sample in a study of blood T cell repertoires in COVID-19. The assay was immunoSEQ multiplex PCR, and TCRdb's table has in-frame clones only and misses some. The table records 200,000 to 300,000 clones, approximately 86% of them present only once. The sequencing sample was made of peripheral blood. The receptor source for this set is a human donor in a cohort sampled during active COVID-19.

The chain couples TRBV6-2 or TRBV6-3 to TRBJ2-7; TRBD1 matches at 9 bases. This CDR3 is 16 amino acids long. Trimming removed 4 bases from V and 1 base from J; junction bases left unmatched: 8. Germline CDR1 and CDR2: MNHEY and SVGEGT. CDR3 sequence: CASSWNRQGVSYEQYF. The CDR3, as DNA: TGTGCCAGCAGTTGGAACCGACAGGGGGTTTCCTACGAGCAGTACTTC.

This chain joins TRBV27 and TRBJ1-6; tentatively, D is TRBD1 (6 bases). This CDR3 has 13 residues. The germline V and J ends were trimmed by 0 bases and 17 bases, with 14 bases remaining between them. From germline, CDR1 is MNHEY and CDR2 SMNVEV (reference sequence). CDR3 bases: TGTGCCAGCAGTTTATCAACCAGGGGACGGGTCCACTTT. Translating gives CASSLSTRGRVHF.

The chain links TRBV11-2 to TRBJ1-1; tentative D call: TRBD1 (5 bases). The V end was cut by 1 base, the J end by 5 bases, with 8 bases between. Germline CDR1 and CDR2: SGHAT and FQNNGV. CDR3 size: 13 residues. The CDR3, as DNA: TGTGCCAGCAGCTTAGGGGCAGGGACTGAAGCTTTCTTT. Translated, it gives CASSLGAGTEAFF.

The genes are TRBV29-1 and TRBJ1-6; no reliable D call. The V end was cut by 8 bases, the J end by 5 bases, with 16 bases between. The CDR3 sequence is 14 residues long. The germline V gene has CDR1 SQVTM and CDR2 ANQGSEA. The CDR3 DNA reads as TGCAGCTTAGGCCCGGGGATGAATAATTCACCCCTCCACTTT. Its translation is CSLGPGMNNSPLHF.

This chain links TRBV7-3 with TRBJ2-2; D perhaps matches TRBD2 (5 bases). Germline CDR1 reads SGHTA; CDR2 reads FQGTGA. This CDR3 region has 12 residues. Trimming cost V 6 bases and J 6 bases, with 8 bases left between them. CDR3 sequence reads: CASRRVSGELFF. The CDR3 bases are TGTGCCAGCAGGAGGGTGTCCGGGGAGCTGTTTTTT. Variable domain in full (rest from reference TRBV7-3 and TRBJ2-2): GAGVSQTPSNKVTEKGKYVELRCDPISGHTALYWYRQSLGQGPEFLIYFQGTGAADDSGLPNDRFFAVRPEGSVSTLKIQRTERGDSAVYLCASRRVSGELFFGEGSRLTVL.

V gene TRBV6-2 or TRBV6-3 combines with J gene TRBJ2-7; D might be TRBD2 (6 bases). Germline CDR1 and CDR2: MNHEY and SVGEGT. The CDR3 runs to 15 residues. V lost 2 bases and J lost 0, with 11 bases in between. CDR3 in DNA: TGTGCCAGCAGTTACGCGGGGAGAGGCTCCTACGAGCAGTACTTC. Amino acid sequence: CASSYAGRGSYEQYF.

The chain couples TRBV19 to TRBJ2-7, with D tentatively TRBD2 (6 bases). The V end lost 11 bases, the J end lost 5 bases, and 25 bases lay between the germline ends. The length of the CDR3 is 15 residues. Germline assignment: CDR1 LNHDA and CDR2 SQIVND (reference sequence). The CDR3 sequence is CAQSKVRGLKDEQYF. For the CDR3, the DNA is TGTGCCCAATCCAAGGTCCGGGGACTTAAGGACGAGCAGTACTTC.

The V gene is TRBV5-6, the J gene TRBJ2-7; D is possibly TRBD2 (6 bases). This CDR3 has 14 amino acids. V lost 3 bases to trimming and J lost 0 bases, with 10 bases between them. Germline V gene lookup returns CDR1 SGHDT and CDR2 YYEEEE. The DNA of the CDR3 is TGTGCCAGCAGCTGGACTATGAGCTCCTACGAGCAGTACTTC. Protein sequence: CASSWTMSSYEQYF.

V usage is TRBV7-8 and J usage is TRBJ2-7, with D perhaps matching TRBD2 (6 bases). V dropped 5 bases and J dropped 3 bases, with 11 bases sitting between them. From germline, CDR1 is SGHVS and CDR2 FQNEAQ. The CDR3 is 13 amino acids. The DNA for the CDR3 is TGTGCCAGCAGCCCGGGGGTCTTCTACGAGCAGTACTTC. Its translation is CASSPGVFYEQYF.

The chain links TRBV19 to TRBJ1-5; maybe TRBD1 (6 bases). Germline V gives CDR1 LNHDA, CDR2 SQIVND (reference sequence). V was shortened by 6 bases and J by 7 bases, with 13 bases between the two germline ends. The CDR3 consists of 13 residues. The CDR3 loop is CASSLQGAQPQHF. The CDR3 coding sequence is TGTGCCAGTAGCTTACAGGGAGCACAGCCCCAGCATTTT.

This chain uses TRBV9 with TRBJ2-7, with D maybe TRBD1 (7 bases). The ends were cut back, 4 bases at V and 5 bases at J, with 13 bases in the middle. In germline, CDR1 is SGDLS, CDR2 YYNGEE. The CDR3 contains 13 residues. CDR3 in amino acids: CASSSQGGHEQYF. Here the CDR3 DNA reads TGTGCCAGCAGCTCTCAGGGGGGACACGAGCAGTACTTC. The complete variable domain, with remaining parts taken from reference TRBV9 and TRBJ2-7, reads DSGVTQTPKHLITATGQRVTLRCSPRSGDLSVYWYQQSLDQGLQFLIQYYNGEERAKGNILERFSAQQFPDLHSELNLSSLELGDSALYFCASSSQGGHEQYFGPGTRLTVT.

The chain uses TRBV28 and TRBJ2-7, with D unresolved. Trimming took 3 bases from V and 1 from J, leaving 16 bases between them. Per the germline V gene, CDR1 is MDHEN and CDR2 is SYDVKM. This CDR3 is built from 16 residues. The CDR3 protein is CASSFSGWQASYEQYF. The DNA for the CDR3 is TGTGCCAGCAGTTTTTCAGGCTGGCAGGCTTCCTACGAGCAGTACTTC.

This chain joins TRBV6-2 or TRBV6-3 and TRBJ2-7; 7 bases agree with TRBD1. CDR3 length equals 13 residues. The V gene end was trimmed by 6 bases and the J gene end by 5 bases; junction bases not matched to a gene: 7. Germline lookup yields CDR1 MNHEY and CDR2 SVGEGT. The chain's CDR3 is CASSPGGWNEQYF. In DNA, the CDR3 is TGTGCCAGCAGCCCAGGGGGTTGGAACGAGCAGTACTTC.

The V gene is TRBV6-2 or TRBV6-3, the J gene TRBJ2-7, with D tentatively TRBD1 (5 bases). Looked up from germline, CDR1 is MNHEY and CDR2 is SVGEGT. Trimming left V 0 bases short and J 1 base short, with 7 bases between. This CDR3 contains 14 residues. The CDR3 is CASSYSDTSYEQYF. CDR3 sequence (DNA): TGTGCCAGCAGTTACTCGGACACTTCCTACGAGCAGTACTTC.

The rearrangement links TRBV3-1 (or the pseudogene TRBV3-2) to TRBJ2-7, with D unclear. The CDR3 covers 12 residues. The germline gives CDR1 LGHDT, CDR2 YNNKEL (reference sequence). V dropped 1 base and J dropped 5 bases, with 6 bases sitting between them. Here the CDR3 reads CASSQVTDEQYF. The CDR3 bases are TGTGCCAGCAGCCAAGTCACGGACGAGCAGTACTTC.

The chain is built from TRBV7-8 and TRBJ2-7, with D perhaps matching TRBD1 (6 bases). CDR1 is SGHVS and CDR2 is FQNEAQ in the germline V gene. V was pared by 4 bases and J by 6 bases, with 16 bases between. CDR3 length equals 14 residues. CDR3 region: CASSSNREIGEQYF. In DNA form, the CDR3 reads TGTGCCAGCAGCTCGAACAGGGAAATCGGCGAGCAGTACTTC.

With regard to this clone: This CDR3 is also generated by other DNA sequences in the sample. The CDR3 bases are TGTGCCAGCAGCCCGAGCTCCTACGAGCAGTACTTC. As protein: CASSPSSYEQYF. The V and J genes are TRBV6-5 and TRBJ2-7, with D uncertain. Germline CDR1 and CDR2: MNHEY and SVGAGI. With 6 bases removed from V and 0 bases from J, the gap between germline ends came to 6 bases. The CDR3 spans 12 residues.

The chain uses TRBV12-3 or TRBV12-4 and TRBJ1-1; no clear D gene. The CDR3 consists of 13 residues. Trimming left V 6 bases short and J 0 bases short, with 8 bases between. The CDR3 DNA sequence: TGTGCCAGCAGCCCAGACATGAACACTGAAGCTTTCTTT. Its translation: CASSPDMNTEAFF.

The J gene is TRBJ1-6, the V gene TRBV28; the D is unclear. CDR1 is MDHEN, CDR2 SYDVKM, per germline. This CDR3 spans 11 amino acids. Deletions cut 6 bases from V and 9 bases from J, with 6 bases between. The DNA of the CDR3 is TGTGCCAGCAGGAGTGTTTCACCCCTCCACTTT. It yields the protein CASRSVSPLHF.

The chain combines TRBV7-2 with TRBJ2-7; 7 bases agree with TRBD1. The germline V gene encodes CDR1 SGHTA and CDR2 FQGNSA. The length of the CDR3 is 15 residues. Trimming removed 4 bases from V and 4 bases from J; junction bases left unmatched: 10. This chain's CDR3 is CASSSPGTALYEQYF. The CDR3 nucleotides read TGTGCCAGCAGCTCTCCCGGGACAGCGCTATACGAGCAGTACTTC.

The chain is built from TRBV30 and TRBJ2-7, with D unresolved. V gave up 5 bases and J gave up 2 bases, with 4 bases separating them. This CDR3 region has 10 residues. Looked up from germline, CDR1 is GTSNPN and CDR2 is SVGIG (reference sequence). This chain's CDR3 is CAWAAYEQYF. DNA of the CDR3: TGTGCCTGGGCCGCCTACGAGCAGTACTTC.

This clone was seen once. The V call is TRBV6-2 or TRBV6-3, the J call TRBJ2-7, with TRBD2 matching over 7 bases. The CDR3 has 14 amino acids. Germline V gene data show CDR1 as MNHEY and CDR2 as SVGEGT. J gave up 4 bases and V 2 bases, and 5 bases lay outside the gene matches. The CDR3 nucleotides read TGTGCCAGCAGTTACCGGACTAGAGAGTACGAGCAGTACTTC. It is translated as CASSYRTREYEQYF.

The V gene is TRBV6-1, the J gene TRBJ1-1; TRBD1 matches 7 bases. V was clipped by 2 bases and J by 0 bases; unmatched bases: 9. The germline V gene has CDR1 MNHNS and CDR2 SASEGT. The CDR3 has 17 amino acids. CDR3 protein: CASSEHRGRTLNTEAFF. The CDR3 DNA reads TGTGCCAGCAGTGAACACAGGGGACGGACCTTGAACACTGAAGCTTTCTTT.

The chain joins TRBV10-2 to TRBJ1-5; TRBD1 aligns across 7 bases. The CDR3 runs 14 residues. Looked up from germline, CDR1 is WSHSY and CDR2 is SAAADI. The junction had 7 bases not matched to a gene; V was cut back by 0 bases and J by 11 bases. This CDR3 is CASSESTGEGAQHF. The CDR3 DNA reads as TGCGCCAGCAGTGAGTCCACAGGGGAAGGGGCCCAGCATTTT.